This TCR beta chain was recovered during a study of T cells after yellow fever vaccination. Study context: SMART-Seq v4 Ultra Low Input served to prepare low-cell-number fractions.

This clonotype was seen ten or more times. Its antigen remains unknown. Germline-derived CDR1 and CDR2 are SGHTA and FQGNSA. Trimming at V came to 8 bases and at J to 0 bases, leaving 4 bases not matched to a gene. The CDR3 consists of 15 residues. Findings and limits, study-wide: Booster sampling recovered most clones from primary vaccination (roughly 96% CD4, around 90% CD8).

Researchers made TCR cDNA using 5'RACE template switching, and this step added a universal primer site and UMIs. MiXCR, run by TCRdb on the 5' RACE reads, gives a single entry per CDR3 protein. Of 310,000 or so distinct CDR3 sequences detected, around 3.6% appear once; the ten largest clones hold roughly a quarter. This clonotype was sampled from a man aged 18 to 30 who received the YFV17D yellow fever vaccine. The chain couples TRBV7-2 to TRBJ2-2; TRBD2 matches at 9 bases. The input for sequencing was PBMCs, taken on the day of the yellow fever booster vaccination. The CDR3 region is CASSIAGANTGELFF. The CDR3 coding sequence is TGTGCCAGCTCAATAGCGGGGGCGAACACCGGGGAGCTGTTTTTT.